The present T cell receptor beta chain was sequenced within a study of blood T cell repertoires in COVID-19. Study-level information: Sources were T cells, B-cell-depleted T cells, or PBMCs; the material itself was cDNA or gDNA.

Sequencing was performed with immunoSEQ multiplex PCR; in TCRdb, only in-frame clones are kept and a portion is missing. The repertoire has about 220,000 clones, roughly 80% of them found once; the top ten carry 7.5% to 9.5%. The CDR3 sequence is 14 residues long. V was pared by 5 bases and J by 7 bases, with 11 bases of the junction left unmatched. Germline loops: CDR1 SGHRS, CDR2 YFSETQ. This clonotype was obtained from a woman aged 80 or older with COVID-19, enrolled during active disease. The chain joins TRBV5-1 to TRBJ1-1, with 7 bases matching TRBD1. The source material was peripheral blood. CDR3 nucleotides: TGCGCCAGCAGAGTACAGGGGACCCCCCATGAAGCTTTCTTT. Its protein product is CASRVQGTPHEAFF.